This T cell receptor (beta chain) originates from a study of cytomegalovirus exposure and HLA in healthy donors listed by TCRdb under 2017. Concerning the study at large: According to a later analysis, the roughly 120 validation repertoires were produced on the same platform as the 666 repertoires of the first cohort. The aim of the study was to test whether cataloging public T cell receptors could identify signatures of past pathogen exposure. A separate validation cohort of approximately 130 different subjects was used in addition to the roughly 670-subject first cohort. The study combined high-throughput TCR immunosequencing, statistical association of individual TCRs with disease status, and machine learning to predict cytomegalovirus infection status.

Notes on this clone: The clone's antigen remains unknown. No per-base quality is available; no much larger clone lies one base away.

Study-wide conclusions, independent of this receptor: All 110 or so repertoires were used to score co-occurrence in the validation cohort in a later analysis, because that analysis had no HLA typing for the cohort. Cytomegalovirus status was reported to be diagnosed by the classifier with high specificity and sensitivity in both the original and validation cohorts. A few of the identified cytomegalovirus-associated TCR beta chains were confirmed in vitro to be specific for cytomegalovirus antigens. Across donors, most TCR sequences were observed very rarely, whereas some public TCRs were present in many individuals. The authors suggested that the approach could potentially be generalized to other disease states and immunological phenotypes. In a later analysis, TCRs clustered in the first cohort were found to also tend to co-occur in the 130 or so validation repertoires, with roughly 93% of cluster scores above 0. In the study, about 150 TCR beta chains were listed as associated with cytomegalovirus.

CDR1 and CDR2 (LNHDA, SQIVND) derive from the germline V gene (reference sequence). From V the trimming removes 4 bases and from J it removes 4 bases, while the gene matches leave 7 bases of the junction unaccounted for. Including the terminal cysteine and phenylalanine, the CDR3 comprises 17 residues. Only the CDR3 DNA is retained, 51 bases long and in frame from the first base. The donors were included in the validation cohort of some 120 subjects, a group kept apart from the roughly 680-subject first cohort. The library was obtained by the immunoSEQ multiplex PCR assay. For the original study's pipeline: A statistical classification framework was developed to diagnose cytomegalovirus status using the catalog of TCR beta chain sequences. In TCRdb, the immuneACCESS table is reduced to in-frame sequences with V and J assigned. These tables do not hold every clone; where another copy was compared, an unresolved V gene accounts for under half, and the others remain unexplained. V and J calls and clone size are as listed in that table; D and trimming were resolved from the DNA. The sample table shows 150,000 to 200,000 clones, and around four fifths are seen once. Under 2.5% of the sample rests with the top ten.

The receptor was isolated from a man in his thirties or forties in good health and CMV-seropositive. The sequencing input was PBMCs. The rearrangement combines TRBV19 with TRBJ2-1, with TRBD2 identical over 13 junction bases. The DNA sequence is TGTGCCAGTAGTACCGGACTAGCGGGAGACATATACAATGAGCAGTTCTTC. Its translation is CASSTGLAGDIYNEQFF.